A single sample gave rise to the 7 T cell receptor beta chains below, sequenced in a study of CDR3 diversity in severe acne. In TCRdb, the PCR reads were re-called with MiXCR into one record per CDR3 protein. The sample contains some 90,000 distinct CDR3 sequences, about 49% of which appear only once. Material: blood. The receptors come from a male donor with severe acne vulgaris.

This clonotype was seen repeatedly, ten times or more. The chain is built from TRBV25-1 and TRBJ2-1, with 15 bases aligning to TRBD2. The germline V gene has CDR1 MGHDK and CDR2 SYGVNS. The CDR3 contains 15 residues. The V segment lost 10 bases and the J segment 5 bases; nucleotides outside the gene matches: 6. Here the CDR3 reads CAIPGLAGGDNEQFF. In nucleotides, the CDR3 is TGTGCCATCCCGGGACTAGCGGGAGGAGACAATGAGCAGTTCTTC.

With respect to this clonotype: A read error may explain this, as a much larger clone is one base away. The rearrangement uses TRBV20-1 and TRBJ2-1, with 10 bases lining up with TRBD2. Germline loops: CDR1 DFQATT, CDR2 SNEGSKA (reference sequence). This CDR3 contains 14 residues. CDR3 protein: CSAPTSGDYNEQSF. The CDR3 nucleotides are TGCAGTGCTCCCACTAGCGGGGATTACAATGAGCAGTCCTTC.

The rearrangement joins TRBV25-1 to TRBJ1-1; tentative D call: TRBD1 (5 bases). The CDR3 loop spans 18 amino acids. With 5 bases removed from V and 1 base from J, the gap between germline ends came to 23 bases. Per the germline V gene, CDR1 is MGHDK and CDR2 is SYGVNS. This CDR3 reads CASSPLIRRGGKNTEAFF. CDR3 DNA sequence: TGTGCCAGCAGTCCCTTAATTCGAAGGGGCGGGAAGAACACTGAAGCTTTCTTT. Drawing the rest from reference TRBV25-1 and TRBJ1-1, the complete variable domain is EADIYQTPRYLVIGTGKKITLECSQTMGHDKMYWYQQDPGMELHLIHYSYGVNSTEKGDLSSESTVSRIRTEHFPLTLESARPSHTSQYLCASSPLIRRGGKNTEAFFGQGTRLTVV.

In its sample, this clonotype was seen many times. The V and J genes are TRBV7-9 and TRBJ2-7; TRBD2 matches at 9 bases. CDR3 length: 16 residues. CDR1 SEHNR and CDR2 FQNEAQ come from the germline V gene (reference sequence). V shed 3 bases and J 4 bases; nucleotides not matched to a gene: 10. This CDR3 is CASSFPAGGVAYEQYF. In DNA, the CDR3 is TGTGCCAGCAGCTTCCCAGCGGGAGGTGTCGCGTACGAGCAGTACTTC.

This clonotype was seen repeatedly, ten times or more. The CDR3 loop reads CASSPTGLTEAFF. CDR3 in DNA: TGTGCCAGCAGCCCGACAGGGCTGACTGAAGCTTTCTTT. V gene TRBV3-1 combines with J gene TRBJ1-1, with 7 positions matching TRBD1. The CDR3 length is 13 residues. Germline V gene sequence: CDR1 LGHDT, CDR2 YNNKEL (reference sequence). V was pared by 4 bases and J by 5 bases, with 4 bases of the junction left unmatched.

The table lists this clonotype with many counts. An end of the junction does not agree with germline; a read error may underlie this. The chain combines TRBV7-7 with TRBJ1-4, with D tentatively TRBD1 (5 bases). Germline values: CDR1 SSHAT, CDR2 FNYEAQ (reference sequence). The CDR3 is 18 amino acids. The CDR3: CASSFQGAINATNEKLFF. The CDR3 DNA follows: TGTGCTAGCAGCTTTCAAGGGGCAATTAATGCAACTAATGAAAAACTGTTTTTT.

The chain recombines TRBV29-1 with TRBJ2-6; no clear D gene. V was pared by 5 bases and J by 2 bases, with 7 bases between. The CDR3 extends over 13 amino acids. Germline V gene data show CDR1 as SQVTM and CDR2 as ANQGSEA. CDR3 residues: CSVQPAGANVLTF. The CDR3 DNA reads TGCAGCGTTCAACCTGCTGGGGCCAACGTCCTGACTTTC.